This T cell receptor beta chain comes out of a study of shared T cell receptors in the human thymus. This clone was picked up one time. The assay was immunoSEQ multiplex PCR, and TCRdb's table has in-frame clones only and misses some. This table holds hundreds of thousands of clones, approximately 88% found once. The CDR3 runs 15 residues. With V trimmed by 5 bases and J by 3 bases, 9 bases remained unmatched. The germline CDR1 and CDR2 sequences are SNHLY and FYNNEI. The sample was also reused in another study, on human thymus T cells.

The rearrangement links TRBV2 to TRBJ2-7; 8 bases are a match to TRBD2. What was sequenced was thymocytes. This receptor was taken from a boy younger than two with a congenital heart defect. CDR3 in amino acids: CASSSRLAGCYEQYF. The CDR3 DNA is TGTGCCAGCAGTAGCCGGCTAGCGGGTTGCTACGAGCAGTACTTC.